Each of the 17 T cell receptor beta chains below was sequenced from the same sample in a study of T cells in Graves' hyperthyroidism and ophthalmopathy. TCR beta CDR3 regions were amplified from RNA transcripts. With the HTBI primer set, the TCR CDR3 went through a first round of RT-PCR. TCRdb re-called the multiplex PCR reads through MiXCR, storing one row per CDR3 protein. The table records about 680,000 distinct CDR3 sequences, 35% of them present only once. The material sequenced was blood. The receptor source for this set is a woman aged 40-49 years with Graves' hyperthyroidism.

This clonotype was counted ten times or more. The chain has TRBV7-9 and TRBJ1-2; a weak D match, TRBD1 (6 bases). Trimming took off 5 bases at V and 1 base at J, with 17 bases between the two ends. Per the germline V gene, CDR1 is SEHNR and CDR2 is FQNEAQ (reference sequence). There are 16 residues in the CDR3. The CDR3, as DNA: TGTGCCAGCAGCCACCCAGGACAGATACTTAACTATGGCTACACCTTC. It encodes CASSHPGQILNYGYTF.

This clonotype was seen at least ten times. Written as DNA, the CDR3 is TGTGCCAGCACCCAAAAAGGGATGACCACTGAAGCTTTCTTT. Its protein is CASTQKGMTTEAFF. The chain carries TRBV7-9 and TRBJ1-1; D call uncertain. Germline values: CDR1 SEHNR, CDR2 FQNEAQ (reference sequence). Trimming took 7 bases from V and 4 from J, leaving 16 bases between them. The CDR3 consists of 14 residues.

A few counts support this clonotype. The rearrangement links TRBV11-3 to TRBJ2-2; D remains unclear. Trimming pared 1 base from V and 4 bases from J, leaving 10 bases between. This CDR3 has 15 amino acids. Looked up from germline, CDR1 is SGHNT and CDR2 is YENEEA. CDR3 in DNA: TGTGCCAGCAGCTTAGGCAACAGCCGCACCGGGGAGCTGTTTTTT. Translation gives CASSLGNSRTGELFF.

At least ten counts were recorded for this clonotype. V and J are TRBV29-1 and TRBJ2-6; 7 positions agree with TRBD2. This CDR3 region has 14 residues. The V gene end was trimmed by 4 bases and the J gene end by 2 bases; junction bases not matched to a gene: 2. The germline gives CDR1 SQVTM, CDR2 ANQGSEA. The CDR3 here is CSVGRGAGANVLTF. In DNA form, the CDR3 reads TGCAGCGTTGGCCGGGGGGCTGGGGCCAACGTCCTGACTTTC.

The CDR3 bases are TGTGCCAGCAGCCCAACCCCCTATGAAAAACTGTTTTTT. Encoded protein: CASSPTPYEKLFF. This chain uses TRBV7-6 with TRBJ1-4, with D unresolved. Germline V gene sequence: CDR1 SGHVS, CDR2 FNYEAQ. The CDR3 length is 13 residues. V lost 5 bases, J lost 6 bases, and 10 bases lay in between.

This clonotype showed up many times. The chain's CDR3 is CASSFAGGAETQYF. The DNA for the CDR3 is TGTGCCAGCAGCTTTGCAGGGGGCGCCGAGACCCAGTACTTC. The rearrangement links TRBV7-2 to TRBJ2-5; 8 bases are shared with TRBD1. Trimming took 3 bases from V and 5 from J; bases not matched to a gene: 5. The CDR3 has 14 amino acids. Germline assignment: CDR1 SGHTA and CDR2 FQGNSA.

For this clonotype: A read error may explain this, as a much larger clone is one base away. The chain links TRBV2 to TRBJ1-2; D is undetermined. The V gene's germline CDR1 is SNHLY and CDR2 FYNNEI. The CDR3 contains 14 residues. The DNA for the CDR3 is TGTGCCAGCACCCTATATGTAAGGATCTATGGCCACACCTTC. Its protein product is CASTLYVRIYGHTF.

This clonotype turned up a few times. The chain joins TRBV7-2 to TRBJ2-5, with D perhaps assigned TRBD1 or TRBD2 (5 bases each). The ends were cut back, 6 bases at V and 4 bases at J, with 18 bases in the middle. This CDR3 comprises 15 residues. In germline, CDR1 is SGHTA, CDR2 FQGNSA. CDR3 loop: CASRISGTFGETQYF. The CDR3 DNA sequence: TGTGCCAGCAGGATCTCCGGGACCTTCGGAGAGACCCAGTACTTC.

This clonotype was observed many times. CDR3 region: CASSQGLTGNQPQHF. DNA for the CDR3: TGTGCCAGCAGCCAGGGGTTAACAGGGAATCAGCCCCAGCATTTT. The chain has TRBV4-2 and TRBJ1-5, with a tentative D call TRBD1 (6 bases). This CDR3 contains 15 residues. Between the trimmed V and J ends, which lost 3 bases and 4 bases, there was a span of 13 bases. CDR1 LGHNA and CDR2 YNFKEQ come from the germline V gene.

In its sample, this clonotype was seen many times. The J gene is TRBJ2-6, the V gene TRBV11-2; D remains ambiguous. The ends were cut back, 7 bases at V and 2 bases at J, with 9 bases in the middle. CDR1 is SGHAT, CDR2 FQNNGV, per germline. This CDR3 region has 14 residues. CDR3 nucleotides: TGTGCCAGCATTAGTCCCCCTGGGGCCAACGTCCTGACTTTC. Its translation is CASISPPGANVLTF.

In its sample, this clonotype was seen a few times. The V call is TRBV19, the J call TRBJ1-2; D is uncertain. Germline loops: CDR1 LNHDA, CDR2 SQIVND (reference sequence). V gave up 3 bases and J gave up 8 bases, with 19 bases separating them. The CDR3 runs to 15 residues. CDR3 in amino acids: CASSMFFWVRYGYTF. In DNA, the CDR3 is TGTGCCAGTAGTATGTTTTTCTGGGTGCGATACGGCTACACCTTC.

This clonotype was seen a handful of times. V and J are TRBV4-1 and TRBJ1-2; a possible D gene is TRBD1 (6 bases). The CDR3 is 14 residues long. Germline lookup yields CDR1 MGHRA and CDR2 YSYEKL. V was pared by 4 bases and J by 4 bases, with 13 bases between. CDR3 in amino acids: CASSLNRAGYGYTF. The CDR3 nucleotides read TGCGCCAGCAGCCTTAACAGGGCCGGCTATGGCTACACCTTC.

This clonotype was seen many times. The J gene is TRBJ1-2, the V gene TRBV20-1; 7 nucleotides match TRBD1. Germline-derived CDR1 and CDR2 are DFQATT and SNEGSKA (reference sequence). This CDR3 is built from 14 residues. Unmatched junction bases numbered 4, after V lost 1 base and J lost 2 bases. DNA for the CDR3: TGCAGTGCTAGAGGACAGGGACTAAACTATGGCTACACCTTC. Its translation is CSARGQGLNYGYTF.

Points on this clonotype: This likely comes from a read error, as the CDR3 has no conserved phenylalanine or tryptophan at its end. The DNA is omitted, as the CDR3 cannot be located on it reliably, and the CDR3 follows TCRdb's listing. The chain recombines TRBV12-3 or TRBV12-4 with TRBJ2-5; no check of the table's D call, TRBD1, against the DNA was made. The CDR3 spans 13 residues, counting both ends. CDR3 loop: CASSLGVSGTRDL.

The chain has TRBV12-3 or TRBV12-4 and TRBJ1-2; TRBD1 aligns across 12 bases. The CDR3 runs to 15 residues. The V gene end was trimmed by 6 bases and the J gene end by 7 bases; junction bases not matched to a gene: 9. This chain's CDR3 is CASRSTGQGAGGYTF. CDR3 nucleotides: TGTGCCAGCAGATCCACGGGACAGGGGGCGGGTGGCTACACCTTC.

V and J are TRBV5-1 and TRBJ1-4; D possibly corresponds to TRBD1 (6 bases). There are 16 residues in the CDR3. Germline lookup yields CDR1 SGHRS and CDR2 YFSETQ. With 0 bases removed from V and 7 bases from J, the gap between germline ends came to 16 bases. CDR3 DNA: TGCGCCAGCAGCTTGGGTCCGCGGACAGAGGCTGAAAAACTGTTTTTT. This gives the protein CASSLGPRTEAEKLFF. Looking up the rest from reference TRBV5-1 and TRBJ1-4 gives the full variable domain: KAGVTQTPRYLIKTRGQQVTLSCSPISGHRSVSWYQQTPGQGLQFLFEYFSETQRNKGNFPGRFSGRQFSNSRSEMNVSTLELGDSALYLCASSLGPRTEAEKLFFGSGTQLSVL.

The rearrangement links TRBV11-2 to TRBJ2-3; weak D call: TRBD2 (5 bases). The CDR3 sequence is 15 residues long. Germline values: CDR1 SGHAT, CDR2 FQNNGV. The V end lost 1 base, the J end lost 2 bases, and 10 bases lay between the germline ends. As DNA, the CDR3 is TGTGCCAGCAGCTTAGTTGGCGGGTTCACAGATACGCAGTATTTT. Amino acids: CASSLVGGFTDTQYF.